This T cell receptor beta chain is drawn from a study of post-analysis software for immune sequencing data (dated by TCRdb to between 2015 and 2016). Context from the whole study: Disease courses on record covered relapsing-remitting, secondary progressive and progressive-relapsing multiple sclerosis, though some patients had no subtype annotation. Patient repertoires were compared against some twelve previously published healthy control repertoires from donors aged about 6 to 26 years. A subset of samples was prepared in parallel using single-end sample barcoding, then pooled and co-amplified after Illumina adapter ligation. Here is what the overall study found, with its caveats: The control group was slightly older than the multiple sclerosis patient group. Significantly lower normalized Chao1 diversity was found in multiple sclerosis patients than in controls, suggesting substantial peripheral T-cell clonal expansion. Roughly 5 TRBV segments, including TRBV5-6, TRBV5-1 and TRBV20-1, were significantly more frequent in patients than controls. When samples were clustered directly using the F measure, samples prepared in the same batch co-clustered strongly, which prompted a batch-effect correction.

Concerning this clonotype: Its recognized antigen is unknown. Per-base qualities were not stored, and no clone one base away is much larger.

Measured from the cysteine to the phenylalanine, the CDR3 is 18 residues long. Only the CDR3 portion is preserved as DNA: 54 bases, with reading frame beginning at the first base. CDR1 and CDR2 (SGHTA, FQGNSA) derive from the germline V gene. Ends trimmed: V by 3 bases, J by 0 bases; bases unmatched to a gene: 10. To demonstrate the VDJtools post-analysis software, the study profiled TCR beta repertoires from the peripheral blood of about a dozen young patients with multiple sclerosis. The multiple sclerosis patients were children and adolescents ranging in age from about 6 to 17 years. Library creation used PCR. Sequencing relied on an Illumina HiSeq 2500. To reduce PCR and sequencing biases, unique molecular identifiers were built into the TCR beta cDNA libraries. Approximately 500,000 cDNA molecules were obtained for every 1 to 10 million input T cells, so each molecule roughly corresponded to one T cell. The patient libraries were prepared and sequenced using the same protocol as the earlier healthy control dataset. Within a given batch, samples were prepared together, multiplexed and sequenced on the same HiSeq lane. In the authors' own workflow: MIGEC handled the raw barcoded reads, throwing out single-read molecular identifier groups before consensus assembly and CDR3 extraction. Clonotype tables were post-analysed with VDJtools, normalizing diversity by down-sampling all datasets to the smallest sample size. In repertoire overlap clustering, CDR3 amino acid sequences, but not nucleotide sequences, were matched to correct batch-related cross-sample contamination. TCRdb reprocessing: public reads trimmed at Q25 with fastp, clones called with MiXCR, in-frame beta chains kept. When rows share a CDR3 protein, they turn into one entry using the most common DNA and genes. The V and J calls were not made by the authors but by TCRdb's processing. This sample is represented by around 180,000 distinct CDR3 sequences; about 32% of them were singletons. Clones ranked in the top ten supply 1.5% of the sample.

Rearrangement joined TRBV7-2 to TRBJ2-5; a stretch of 10 junction bases matches TRBD2. This clonotype was sampled from a girl aged 5-17 years with multiple sclerosis. Sequenced: blood. The CDR3 region has the sequence CASSLGLLAGTNQETQYF. The DNA sequence follows: TGTGCCAGCAGCTTGGGACTACTAGCGGGGACCAACCAAGAGACCCAGTACTTC.